These 11 T cell receptor beta chains were all obtained from the same sample, sequenced in a study of somatic mutations in cytotoxic T cells in rheumatoid arthritis. Libraries were prepared by immunoSEQ multiplex PCR; TCRdb keeps only in-frame clonotypes and omits some of them. The sample lists thousands of clones; 60% to 80% were seen once. The sample was CD8+ T cells sorted from blood. The source of these receptors is a woman in her forties or fifties in good health.

CDR3 region: CASSWGTGKPGNEKLFF. The CDR3 nucleotides are TGTGCCAGCAGCTGGGGGACAGGGAAGCCCGGTAATGAAAAACTGTTTTTT. The V and J genes are TRBV7-9 and TRBJ1-4; 9 bases agree with TRBD1. The CDR3 is made up of 17 amino acids. Germline values: CDR1 SEHNR, CDR2 FQNEAQ (reference sequence). V dropped 4 bases and J dropped 4; count of bases not matched to a gene: 10. Drawing the rest from reference TRBV7-9 and TRBJ1-4, the complete variable domain is DTGVSQNPRHKITKRGQNVTFRCDPISEHNRLYWYRQTLGQGPEFLTYFQNEAQLEKSRLLSDRFSAERPKGSFSTLEIQRTEQGDSAMYLCASSWGTGKPGNEKLFFGSGTQLSVL.

The chain employs TRBV28 and TRBJ2-3, with 7 positions matching TRBD1. The ends lost 6 bases at V and 2 bases at J; junction bases unmatched: 2. The CDR3 totals 13 residues. Germline V gives CDR1 MDHEN, CDR2 SYDVKM. CDR3 protein: CASRGTDTDTQYF. For the CDR3, the DNA is TGTGCCAGCAGAGGGACAGACACAGATACGCAGTATTTT.

The genes are TRBV14 and TRBJ2-1; D may be TRBD2 (5 bases). The CDR3 is 18 amino acids. Trimming removed 0 bases at V and 2 bases at J, with 17 bases between. CDR1 is SGHDN, CDR2 FVKESK, per germline. The CDR3 DNA reads as TGTGCCAGCAGCCAAGATATCCGGGGTCGGCGGGCCTACAATGAGCAGTTCTTC. This gives the protein CASSQDIRGRRAYNEQFF.

This clone has only a few counts. The chain employs TRBV27 and TRBJ2-2, with D perhaps matching TRBD1 (6 bases). The ends were cut back, 4 bases at V and 1 base at J, with 10 bases in the middle. The CDR3 runs to 15 residues. The germline V gene encodes CDR1 MNHEY and CDR2 SMNVEV (reference sequence). The CDR3 protein is CASSSLTGNTGELFF. For the CDR3, the DNA is TGTGCCAGCAGTTCCTTGACAGGGAACACCGGGGAGCTGTTTTTT.

The chain joins TRBV27 to TRBJ1-5; D may be TRBD1 (5 bases). V was cut by 6 bases and J by 0 bases, with 9 bases left in between. The CDR3 consists of 14 residues. Germline-derived CDR1 and CDR2 are MNHEY and SMNVEV (reference sequence). The CDR3 is CASRPGISNQPQHF. The CDR3 DNA reads TGTGCCAGCAGGCCAGGGATTAGCAATCAGCCCCAGCATTTT.

The chain employs TRBV11-1 and TRBJ2-1, with TRBD1 matching 9 bases. Trimming at V came to 5 bases and at J to 5 bases, leaving 19 bases not matched to a gene. Germline V gives CDR1 SGHAT, CDR2 FQDESV (reference sequence). This CDR3 is built from 19 residues. For the CDR3, the DNA is TGTGCCAGCAGCGGAGGACAGGGGATTGGCCTAGCGGCCGACAATGAGCAGTTCTTC. It encodes CASSGGQGIGLAADNEQFF.

With respect to this clone: This clone may be a read error of a much larger clone one base away. Other nucleotide sequences from this sample produce the same CDR3. This rearrangement joins TRBV4-1 to TRBJ2-7; 7 positions agree with TRBD1. Looked up from germline, CDR1 is MGHRA and CDR2 is YSYEKL. The CDR3 sequence is 14 residues long. The trim removed 2 bases at V and 1 base at J, leaving 2 bases unmatched. CDR3 protein: CASSQWDSSYEQYF. The CDR3 DNA is TGCGCCAGCAGCCAATGGGACAGTTCCTACGAGCAGTACTTC.

The chain is built from TRBV7-9 and TRBJ2-7; 11 nucleotides align to TRBD1. The length of the CDR3 is 16 residues. Germline CDR1 and CDR2: SEHNR and FQNEAQ (reference sequence). With V trimmed by 3 bases and J by 5 bases, 9 bases remained unmatched. The CDR3 nucleotides are TGTGCCAGCAGCTTTCCGGGACAGGGGGTTATGAACGAGCAGTACTTC. Its translation is CASSFPGQGVMNEQYF.

This clone appeared a single time. The chain uses TRBV11-2 and TRBJ1-1; perhaps TRBD1 as D (5 bases). V lost 6 bases, J lost 3 bases, and 8 bases lay in between. CDR1 is SGHAT and CDR2 is FQNNGV in the germline V gene. The CDR3 contains 12 residues. As DNA, the CDR3 is TGTGCCAGCAGATGGGGGGACACTGAAGCTTTCTTT. Amino acid sequence: CASRWGDTEAFF.

The chain couples TRBV7-9 to TRBJ2-2; 10 bases align to TRBD1. The CDR3 covers 18 residues. The germline gives CDR1 SEHNR, CDR2 FQNEAQ (reference sequence). Losses at the gene ends were 3 bases for V and 5 bases for J; bases not matched to a gene: 12. The CDR3 protein is CASSFASGGQGPTGELFF. In DNA, the CDR3 is TGTGCCAGCAGCTTTGCGTCAGGGGGACAGGGGCCTACCGGGGAGCTGTTTTTT.

The chain is built from TRBV6-1 and TRBJ2-7; 10 positions agree with TRBD1. Per the germline V gene, CDR1 is MNHNS and CDR2 is SASEGT. V dropped 3 bases and J dropped 2; count of bases not matched to a gene: 4. The CDR3 contains 15 residues. The CDR3 spells CASSDPGTGAYEQYF. CDR3 nucleotide sequence: TGTGCCAGCAGTGACCCAGGGACAGGGGCCTACGAGCAGTACTTC.